This is a list of T cell receptor beta chains from one sample in a study of molecular identifiers for immune sequencing clone quantification. TCRdb re-called the PCR reads with MiXCR, one entry per CDR3 protein. Among about 40,000 distinct CDR3 sequences listed, less than 20% were seen once. Sequencing was performed on naive CD8+ T cells from blood, with Jurkat cell RNA spiked in. The origin of the receptors is a human donor in good health. Some libraries in this study had Jurkat cell RNA spiked in. Both conserved end residues are part of each CDR3.

v_call	j_call	cdr3_aa
TRBV25-1	TRBJ2-7	CASGSGLYEQYF
TRBV27	TRBJ2-7	CASSLFWGRAYYEQYF
TRBV27	TRBJ2-2	CASSSGKNTGELFF
TRBV28	TRBJ2-1	CASSPMGGSSYNEQFF
TRBV24-1	TRBJ2-1	CATSDGQGTYNEQFF
TRBV19	TRBJ2-1	CASNIGGAYNEQFF
TRBV20-1	TRBJ2-2	CSARRAGELFF
TRBV2	TRBJ2-1	CASRGWDLARSNNEQFF
TRBV7-2	TRBJ1-2	CASSLRDEGYGYTF
TRBV7-9	TRBJ2-7	CASSLGSGGTYEQYF
TRBV7-9	TRBJ2-7	CASSLAGQGYAEQYF
TRBV4-1	TRBJ2-2	CASSQWEGPGELFF
TRBV10-1	TRBJ2-1	CASSPTWVGDSSSYNEQFF
TRBV12-3/TRBV12-4	TRBJ1-5	CASSFKLDGSQPQHF
TRBV6-6	TRBJ1-4	CASRTVEKLFF
TRBV25-1	TRBJ2-7	CASSESGIFAQYF
TRBV28	TRBJ2-7	CASRNRDRRYEQYF
TRBV7-6	TRBJ1-6	CASSPATAHSPLHF
TRBV2	TRBJ2-3	CASSSGQLGTDTQYF
TRBV7-6	TRBJ2-1	CASSTGLANNEQFF
TRBV11-2	TRBJ2-7	CASSLGPISYEQYF
TRBV7-8	TRBJ1-3	CASSSGGEAGNTIYF
TRBV29-1	TRBJ2-6	CSVAEHSGANVLTF
TRBV27	TRBJ2-7	CTSSPKTSGYEQYF
TRBV2	TRBJ2-1	CASSEGLGSYNEQFF
TRBV5-5	TRBJ2-1	CASSLGAGGPNEQFF
TRBV4-1	TRBJ2-5	CASSQEGRSTETQYF
TRBV13	TRBJ2-7	CASSFGTSGTYEQYF
TRBV12-5	TRBJ2-3	CASGLSRGRAIYTQYF
TRBV27	TRBJ2-1	CASSLAGAVEQFF
TRBV5-1	TRBJ2-1	CASSLSLTEQFF
TRBV7-2	TRBJ2-3	CASSLGRTPPDTQYF
TRBV7-8	TRBJ2-7	CASTDLSGRAGSYEQYF
TRBV11-2	TRBJ2-1	CASSLDSRTGLDNNEQFF
TRBV27	TRBJ2-7	CASSSSRDEQYF
TRBV28	TRBJ1-5	CASSLTGTGILLQPQHF
TRBV7-8	TRBJ2-1	CASSYIGTNNEQFF
TRBV20-1	TRBJ2-5	CSAQGDNGEETQYF
TRBV5-1	TRBJ1-1	CASTFGVSNTEAFF
TRBV7-9	TRBJ2-7	CASSSPPSVEQYF
TRBV6-6	TRBJ1-1	CASPGFPTEAFF
TRBV12-3/TRBV12-4	TRBJ2-1	CASSPGTSYNEQFF
TRBV20-1	TRBJ2-7	CSARDGLAGSSYEQYF
TRBV5-1	TRBJ2-7	CASSAGLAVLYEQYF
TRBV4-3	TRBJ2-1	CASSQDGVRGEQFF
TRBV4-1	TRBJ2-5	CASSHPGGQETQYF
TRBV28	TRBJ2-4	CASSPTIAKNIQYF
TRBV20-1	TRBJ1-1	CSARAAEENWEAFF
TRBV7-6	TRBJ2-2	CVSSGLAGGVANTGELFF
TRBV19	TRBJ2-1	CATWTSGSNEQFF
TRBV28	TRBJ2-5	CASSPPWASGYQETQYF
TRBV10-3	TRBJ2-7	CAISEGGAEQYF
TRBV5-6	TRBJ2-7	CASTYRGSSYEQYF
TRBV7-9	TRBJ2-2	CASRDRGPGELFF
TRBV5-1	TRBJ2-7	CASSPTGSYEQYF